This TCR beta chain was documented in a study of blood T cell repertoires in COVID-19. The table came from immunoSEQ multiplex PCR; TCRdb's copy has only in-frame clones and leaves some out. The sample lists 250,000 to 300,000 clones; roughly 86% were seen once. J lost 0 bases, V lost 5 bases, and 13 bases had no gene match. Per the germline V gene, CDR1 is SGHVS and CDR2 is FQNEAQ. This CDR3 comprises 18 residues. The sequenced sample consisted of peripheral blood. The receptor's source is a woman aged 30 to 39 with COVID-19, enrolled during active disease. The chain joins TRBV7-8 to TRBJ2-5; 9 bases align to TRBD1. The CDR3 coding sequence is TGTGCCAGCAGCAACTCCGGGACAGGGCTCCCGAACCAAGAGACCCAGTACTTC. Amino acids: CASSNSGTGLPNQETQYF.